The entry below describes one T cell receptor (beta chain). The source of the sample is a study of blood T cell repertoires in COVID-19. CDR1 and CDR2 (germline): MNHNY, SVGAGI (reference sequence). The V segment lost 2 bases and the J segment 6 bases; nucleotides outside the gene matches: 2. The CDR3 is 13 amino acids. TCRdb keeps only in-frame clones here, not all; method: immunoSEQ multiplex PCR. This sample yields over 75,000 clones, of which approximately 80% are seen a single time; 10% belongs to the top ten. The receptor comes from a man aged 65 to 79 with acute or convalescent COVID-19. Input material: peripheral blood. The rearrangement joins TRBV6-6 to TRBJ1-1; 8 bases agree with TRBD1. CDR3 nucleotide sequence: TGTGCCAGCAGTTACAGACAGGGGTCTGAAGCTTTCTTT. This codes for CASSYRQGSEAFF.